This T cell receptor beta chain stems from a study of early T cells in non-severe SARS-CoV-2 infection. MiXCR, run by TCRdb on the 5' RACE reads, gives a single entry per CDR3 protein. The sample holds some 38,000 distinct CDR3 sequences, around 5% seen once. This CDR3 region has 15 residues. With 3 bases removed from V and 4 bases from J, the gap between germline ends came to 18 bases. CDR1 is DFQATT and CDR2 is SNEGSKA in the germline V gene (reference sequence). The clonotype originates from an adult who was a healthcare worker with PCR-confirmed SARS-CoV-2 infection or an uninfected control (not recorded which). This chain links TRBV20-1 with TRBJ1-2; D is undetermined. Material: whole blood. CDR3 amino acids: CSASDPGNIAYGYTF. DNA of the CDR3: TGCAGTGCTAGTGACCCGGGAAACATCGCCTATGGCTACACCTTC.